This T cell receptor beta chain was observed in a study of identifying expanded T cells in peripheral blood. Points from the study as a whole: Technical replicates showed 0.9 to 1.5 changed clones; two weeks about 16; four weeks 19.

CDR1 is GTSNPN and CDR2 is SVGIG in the germline V gene (reference sequence). CDR3 size: 15 residues. The V segment lost 5 bases and the J segment 7 bases; nucleotides outside the gene matches: 10. Some clones are missing from TCRdb's copy, which holds only in-frame ones; the method was immunoSEQ multiplex PCR. The sample holds about 110,000 clones; 88% are singletons and the top ten take 8.4%. This clone appeared once. Its antigen is still unknown. At the DNA level, this CDR3 is encoded by other sequences in the same sample as well. Healthy donors had no documented immune events, such as infections, while sampled.

The chain is built from TRBV30 and TRBJ1-6, with 8 bases aligning to TRBD1. The sequenced material came from blood. The receptor's source is a person aged 18-70 years in good health. The CDR3 sequence: CAWRGGAGGNSPLHF. The CDR3 DNA follows: TGTGCCTGGCGGGGGGGGGCAGGGGGCAATTCACCCCTCCACTTT.